The 29 T cell receptor beta chains below come from one sample, sequenced in a study of vaccination and CD4 T cells after COVID-19. As to treatment: approximately 10-day PBMC culture with coronavirus spike peptide pools or control peptides (ViraFEST assay). With the Oncomine TCR Beta short-read assay, DNA from cultured CD4+ T cells was sequenced. TCRdb analysed the PCR reads with MiXCR anew, one entry per CDR3 protein. This table has roughly 17,000 distinct CDR3 sequences, around 59% appearing once. These TCRs' antigens remain unknown. Sequenced sample: CD4+ T cells from blood, cultured in vitro. These receptors all stem from a human donor who had recovered from COVID-19.

The CDR3 sequence is CASSRTDTQYF. The CDR3 nucleotides are TGTGCCAGCAGCAGGACAGATACGCAGTATTTT. The chain employs TRBV9 and TRBJ2-3; D not certain. The length of the CDR3 is 11 residues. V lost 4 bases and J 3 bases, leaving 3 bases between the germline ends. Germline CDR1 SGDLS, CDR2 YYNGEE.

In nucleotides, the CDR3 is TGTGCCAGCACCCAAGACAGTGCTAACTATGGCTACACCTTC. Its protein product is CASTQDSANYGYTF. The chain combines TRBV28 with TRBJ1-2; possibly TRBD1 for D (5 bases). This CDR3 spans 14 amino acids. V dropped 7 bases and J dropped 0 bases, with 12 bases sitting between them. Germline loops: CDR1 MDHEN, CDR2 SYDVKM.

J is TRBJ2-3 and V is TRBV6-5; TRBD2 matches at 9 bases. CDR1 is MNHEY, CDR2 SVGAGI, per germline. Germline trimming cut 0 bases from V and 3 bases from J; bases unmatched to any gene: 4. This CDR3 contains 16 residues. The CDR3 DNA reads as TGTGCCAGCAGTTACTCGACGGGACTAGCAACAGATACGCAGTATTTT. Protein sequence: CASSYSTGLATDTQYF.

In this sample, this clonotype turned up a few times. The chain's CDR3 is CSARGSWEETQYF. CDR3 nucleotide sequence: TGCAGTGCTAGGGGCAGTTGGGAAGAGACCCAGTACTTC. This chain uses TRBV20-1 with TRBJ2-5; D not certain. The V gene's germline CDR1 is DFQATT and CDR2 SNEGSKA (reference sequence). Trimming took off 3 bases at V and 3 bases at J, with 11 bases between the two ends. CDR3 length: 13 residues.

This chain joins TRBV5-4 and TRBJ2-3; TRBD2 agrees at 9 bases. Germline V gene data show CDR1 as SGHNT and CDR2 as YYREEE (reference sequence). This CDR3 contains 15 residues. V lost 9 bases to trimming and J lost 6 bases; unmatched junction nucleotides: 14. The CDR3 sequence: CATMRGSGSHDTQYF. The CDR3 coding sequence is TGTGCCACCATGCGAGGTAGCGGGAGTCACGATACGCAGTATTTT.

V usage is TRBV12-3 or TRBV12-4 and J usage is TRBJ1-2, with no clear D. With 6 bases removed from V and 2 bases from J, the gap between germline ends came to 10 bases. The CDR3 runs to 13 residues. The CDR3: CASRKGNNYGYTF. DNA for the CDR3: TGTGCCAGCAGGAAGGGTAACAACTATGGCTACACCTTC.

The rearrangement joins TRBV7-3 to TRBJ1-5; D remains ambiguous. Germline CDR1 SGHTA, CDR2 FQGTGA. Trimming pared 4 bases from V and 3 bases from J, leaving 7 bases between. This CDR3 is 13 amino acids long. CDR3 coding DNA: TGTGCCAGCAGCTACGGACCCAATCAGCCCCAGCATTTT. Translation: CASSYGPNQPQHF.

This clonotype was seen just once. The rearrangement joins TRBV3-1 to TRBJ2-3; D remains ambiguous. The V end was cut by 1 base, the J end by 0 bases, with 2 bases between. CDR3 length equals 13 residues. Looked up from germline, CDR1 is LGHDT and CDR2 is YNNKEL (reference sequence). The CDR3 DNA sequence: TGTGCCAGCAGCCAAGTAAGCACAGATACGCAGTATTTT. Its protein product is CASSQVSTDTQYF.

The chain carries TRBV10-3 and TRBJ1-5; TRBD1 aligns across 8 bases. V was pared by 2 bases and J by 5 bases, with 8 bases of the junction left unmatched. The CDR3 spans 16 residues. The V gene's germline CDR1 is ENHRY and CDR2 SYGVKD. CDR3 protein: CAISEGQGLTYQPQHF. The CDR3 nucleotides are TGTGCCATCAGTGAGGGACAGGGCCTCACTTATCAGCCCCAGCATTTT.

CDR3 residues: CASSPPFREQFF. Written as DNA, the CDR3 is TGTGCCAGCAGTCCCCCATTTCGCGAGCAGTTCTTC. The chain uses TRBV27 and TRBJ2-1, with D unclear. The CDR3 consists of 12 residues. V was pared by 5 bases and J by 10 bases, with 12 bases between. The germline V gene has CDR1 MNHEY and CDR2 SMNVEV (reference sequence).

J is TRBJ1-2 and V is TRBV19; 8 bases match TRBD1. The J segment lost 8 bases and the V segment lost 4 bases, leaving 6 bases of the junction unmatched. Germline loops: CDR1 LNHDA, CDR2 SQIVND (reference sequence). This CDR3 contains 13 residues. The CDR3 nucleotides read TGTGCCAGTAGTACCCGACAGGGGCGCGGCTACACCTTC. Amino acid sequence: CASSTRQGRGYTF.

The chain recombines TRBV6-2 or TRBV6-3 with TRBJ1-2; D perhaps matches TRBD1 (5 bases). V was trimmed by 5 bases and J by 0 bases, leaving 16 bases between them. This CDR3 has 16 residues. CDR1 and CDR2 from the germline V gene are MNHEY and SVGEGT. CDR3 coding DNA: TGTGCCAGCAGTAGGGACGGACGCCTAGCTAACTATGGCTACACCTTC. This sequence encodes CASSRDGRLANYGYTF.

The chain combines TRBV7-2 with TRBJ1-2; 7 bases map to TRBD1. The J segment lost 8 bases and the V segment lost 2 bases, leaving 8 bases of the junction unmatched. The CDR3 spans 14 residues. Germline V lookup: CDR1 SGHTA, CDR2 FQGNSA. CDR3 sequence reads: CASSLPTGDVGYTF. CDR3 nucleotide sequence: TGTGCCAGCAGCTTACCCACAGGGGATGTGGGCTACACCTTC.

The genes are TRBV12-3 or TRBV12-4 and TRBJ2-5, with 9 bases fitting TRBD1. Unmatched junction bases numbered 12, after V lost 7 bases and J lost 6 bases. The length of the CDR3 is 15 residues. The CDR3 region is CASTFQIQGAKTQYF. The CDR3, as DNA: TGTGCCAGCACCTTCCAGATACAGGGGGCAAAGACCCAGTACTTC.

This clonotype was observed a handful of times. The rearrangement links TRBV27 to TRBJ1-5, with 10 bases fitting TRBD1. The trim removed 8 bases at V and 6 bases at J, leaving 10 bases unmatched. The CDR3 length is 15 residues. CDR1 and CDR2 (germline): MNHEY, SMNVEV (reference sequence). As DNA, the CDR3 is TGTGCCAGCGGCCGGGACAGGGGTTTGGGTCAGCCCCAGCATTTT. Protein sequence: CASGRDRGLGQPQHF.

This clonotype has more than one count but fewer than ten. This chain connects TRBV5-1 to TRBJ2-3; 9 bases are shared with TRBD1. The CDR3 extends over 16 amino acids. Per the germline V gene, CDR1 is SGHRS and CDR2 is YFSETQ. V was pared by 7 bases and J by 3 bases, with 12 bases of the junction left unmatched. Here the CDR3 reads CASASLDRGLTDTQYF. The CDR3 bases are TGCGCCAGCGCCTCCCTTGACAGGGGGTTGACAGATACGCAGTATTTT.

The chain uses TRBV7-2 and TRBJ2-5; 12 bases agree with TRBD2. After removal of 4 bases from V and 5 bases from J, the junction contained 5 bases not matched to a gene. Germline loops: CDR1 SGHTA, CDR2 FQGNSA. This CDR3 is built from 15 residues. The CDR3 sequence is CASSSRLAGAETQYF. The CDR3 nucleotides are TGTGCCAGCAGCTCTCGACTAGCGGGGGCGGAGACCCAGTACTTC.

The chain carries TRBV25-1 and TRBJ2-2; D is uncertain. The CDR3 consists of 15 residues. The germline V gene has CDR1 MGHDK and CDR2 SYGVNS. V shed 2 bases and J shed 1 base, with 8 bases lying between them. The CDR3 region is CASSEGPLNTGELFF. The CDR3 DNA reads as TGTGCCAGCAGTGAAGGCCCGCTGAACACCGGGGAGCTGTTTTTT. Filled out from reference TRBV25-1 and TRBJ2-2, the complete variable domain reads EADIYQTPRYLVIGTGKKITLECSQTMGHDKMYWYQQDPGMELHLIHYSYGVNSTEKGDLSSESTVSRIRTEHFPLTLESARPSHTSQYLCASSEGPLNTGELFFGEGSRLTVL.

The chain is built from TRBV27 and TRBJ1-1; D is unresolved. The V gene's germline CDR1 is MNHEY and CDR2 SMNVEV (reference sequence). The CDR3 runs 14 residues. Trimming took off 3 bases at V and 5 bases at J, with 13 bases between the two ends. CDR3 in amino acids: CASSFGNPWTEAFF. The CDR3 DNA follows: TGTGCCAGCAGTTTTGGGAACCCGTGGACTGAAGCTTTCTTT.

This chain joins TRBV6-5 and TRBJ1-5; D gene unclear. From germline, CDR1 is MNHEY and CDR2 SVGAGI. CDR3 length: 15 amino acids. Trimming stripped 2 bases from V and 6 bases from J, with 14 bases between. CDR3 nucleotides: TGTGCCAGCAGTTACGAGGGCGGGCAAGCTCAGCCCCAGCATTTT. It encodes CASSYEGGQAQPQHF.

The chain links TRBV27 to TRBJ1-2, with D unresolved. V was shortened by 1 base and J by 2 bases, with 14 bases between the two germline ends. Germline CDR1 and CDR2: MNHEY and SMNVEV (reference sequence). This CDR3 has 16 residues. CDR3 sequence reads: CASSLYPRAGNYGYTF. CDR3 DNA: TGTGCCAGCAGTTTATACCCCCGGGCAGGCAACTATGGCTACACCTTC.

The rearrangement joins TRBV24-1 to TRBJ2-5; 7 positions match TRBD2. V lost 3 bases to trimming and J lost 4 bases; unmatched junction nucleotides: 4. CDR3 length equals 14 residues. Germline CDR1 reads KGHDR; CDR2 reads SFDVKD. CDR3 region: CATSDPGGGETQYF. The DNA for the CDR3 is TGTGCCACCAGTGATCCGGGAGGAGGAGAGACCCAGTACTTC.

This clonotype appeared a few times. The chain combines TRBV6-5 with TRBJ2-4, with D perhaps TRBD2 (5 bases). V was trimmed by 0 bases and J by 7 bases, leaving 13 bases between them. From germline, CDR1 is MNHEY and CDR2 SVGAGI. The CDR3 sequence is 15 residues long. CDR3 loop: CASSYSDLRENIQYF. The CDR3 DNA follows: TGTGCCAGCAGTTACTCTGACCTTAGGGAGAACATTCAGTACTTC.

The V and J genes are TRBV6-5 and TRBJ1-5, with 9 bases aligning to TRBD1. CDR1 MNHEY and CDR2 SVGAGI come from the germline V gene. The J segment lost 5 bases and the V segment lost 4 bases, leaving 0 bases of the junction unmatched. This CDR3 comprises 13 residues. The DNA of the CDR3 is TGTGCCAGCAGTTGGGACAGGGATCAGCCCCAGCATTTT. Its protein is CASSWDRDQPQHF.

The rearrangement uses TRBV12-3 or TRBV12-4 and TRBJ1-1; 9 bases fit TRBD1. Trimming at V came to 6 bases and at J to 0 bases, leaving 17 bases not matched to a gene. This CDR3 is 19 amino acids long. This CDR3 reads CASRPYNLGQGKMNTEAFF. The DNA of the CDR3 is TGTGCCAGCAGGCCTTACAACCTTGGACAGGGGAAAATGAACACTGAAGCTTTCTTT.

The chain recombines TRBV6-1 with TRBJ1-6; maybe TRBD1 (5 bases). V was cut by 5 bases and J by 5 bases, with 13 bases left in between. Germline V CDR1 and CDR2: MNHNS, SASEGT. The CDR3 is 15 residues long. This chain's CDR3 is CASSPQGGDNSPLHF. CDR3 bases: TGTGCCAGCAGTCCCCAGGGAGGAGATAATTCACCCCTCCACTTT.

The chain couples TRBV20-1 to TRBJ1-5; D remains ambiguous. In germline, CDR1 is DFQATT, CDR2 SNEGSKA (reference sequence). The CDR3 is 15 amino acids. The V end was cut by 1 base, the J end by 1 base, with 11 bases between. The DNA of the CDR3 is TGCAGTGCTAGAGTCTCAGACGGGAGCAATCAGCCCCAGCATTTT. This encodes CSARVSDGSNQPQHF.

The chain employs TRBV9 and TRBJ2-3, with 7 positions matching TRBD2. Looked up from germline, CDR1 is SGDLS and CDR2 is YYNGEE. V was clipped by 1 base and J by 5 bases; unmatched bases: 16. This CDR3 has 18 residues. The CDR3 here is CASSVTPVVAGAGDTQYF. CDR3 DNA: TGTGCCAGCAGCGTAACCCCAGTCGTTGCGGGAGCGGGAGATACGCAGTATTTT.

The chain is built from TRBV28 and TRBJ2-5; 8 bases agree with TRBD2. With 5 bases clipped from V and 2 bases from J, the junction kept 4 bases outside the gene matches. Germline-derived CDR1 and CDR2 are MDHEN and SYDVKM. The CDR3 runs to 14 residues. The CDR3, as DNA: TGTGCCAGCAGTGGTAGCGGGGTACAAGAGACCCAGTACTTC. Its protein product is CASSGSGVQETQYF.